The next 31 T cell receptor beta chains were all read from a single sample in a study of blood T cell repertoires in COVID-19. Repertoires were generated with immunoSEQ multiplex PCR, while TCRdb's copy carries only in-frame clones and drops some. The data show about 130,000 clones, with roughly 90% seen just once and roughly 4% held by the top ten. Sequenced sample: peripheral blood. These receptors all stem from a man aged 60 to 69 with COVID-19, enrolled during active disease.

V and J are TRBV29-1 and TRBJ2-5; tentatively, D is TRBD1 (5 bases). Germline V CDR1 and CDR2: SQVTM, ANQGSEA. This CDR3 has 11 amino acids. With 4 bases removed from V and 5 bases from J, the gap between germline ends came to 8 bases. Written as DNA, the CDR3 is TGCAGCGTTGGACAGAGGGAGACCCAGTACTTC. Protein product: CSVGQRETQYF. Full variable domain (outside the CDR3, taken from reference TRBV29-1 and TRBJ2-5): SAVISQKPSRDICQRGTSLTIQCQVDSQVTMMFWYRQQPGQSLTLIATANQGSEATYESGFVIDKFPISRPNLTFSTLTVSNMSPEDSSIYLCSVGQRETQYFGPGTRLLVL.

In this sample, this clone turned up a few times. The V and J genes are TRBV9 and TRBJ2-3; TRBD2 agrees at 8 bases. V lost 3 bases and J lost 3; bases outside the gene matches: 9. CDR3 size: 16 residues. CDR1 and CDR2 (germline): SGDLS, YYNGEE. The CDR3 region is CASSAGGAPSTDTQYF. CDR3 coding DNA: TGTGCCAGCAGCGCGGGGGGGGCCCCCTCTACAGATACGCAGTATTTT.

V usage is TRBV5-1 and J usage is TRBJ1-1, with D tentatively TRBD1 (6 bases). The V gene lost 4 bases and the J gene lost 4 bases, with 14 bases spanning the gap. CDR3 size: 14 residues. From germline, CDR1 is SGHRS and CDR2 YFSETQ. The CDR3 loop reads CASSLAGVPTEAFF. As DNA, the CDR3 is TGCGCCAGCAGCCTCGCAGGGGTGCCCACTGAAGCTTTCTTT.

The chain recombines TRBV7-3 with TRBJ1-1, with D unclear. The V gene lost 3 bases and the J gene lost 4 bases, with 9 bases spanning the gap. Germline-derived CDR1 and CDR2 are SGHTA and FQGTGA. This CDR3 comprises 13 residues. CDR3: CASSFSSSTEAFF. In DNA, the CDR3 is TGTGCCAGCAGCTTCTCTTCGAGCACTGAAGCTTTCTTT.

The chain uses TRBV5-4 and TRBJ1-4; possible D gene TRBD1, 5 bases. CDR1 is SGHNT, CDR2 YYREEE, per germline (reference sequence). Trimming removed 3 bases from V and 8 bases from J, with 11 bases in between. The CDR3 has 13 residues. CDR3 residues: CASSSDKGEKLFF. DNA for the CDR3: TGTGCCAGCAGCTCGGACAAAGGCGAAAAACTGTTTTTT.

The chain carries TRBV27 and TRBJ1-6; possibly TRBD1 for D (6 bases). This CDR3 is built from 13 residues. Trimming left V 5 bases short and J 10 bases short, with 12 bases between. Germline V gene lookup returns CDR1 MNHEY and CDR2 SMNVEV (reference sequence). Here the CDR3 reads CASSTGFWSPLHF. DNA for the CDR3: TGTGCCAGCAGTACAGGGTTCTGGTCACCCCTCCACTTT.

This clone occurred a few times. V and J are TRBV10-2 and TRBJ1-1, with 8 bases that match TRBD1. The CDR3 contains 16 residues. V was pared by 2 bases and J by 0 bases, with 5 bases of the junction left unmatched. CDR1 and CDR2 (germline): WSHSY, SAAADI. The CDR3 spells CASSEGTGYMNTEAFF. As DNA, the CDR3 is TGCGCCAGCAGTGAGGGGACAGGCTACATGAACACTGAAGCTTTCTTT.

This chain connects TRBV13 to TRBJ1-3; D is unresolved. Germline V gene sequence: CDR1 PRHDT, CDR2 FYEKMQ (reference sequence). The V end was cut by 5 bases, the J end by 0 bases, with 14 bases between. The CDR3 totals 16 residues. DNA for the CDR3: TGTGCCAGCAGCCGAGGAGTAACCAGCTCTGGAAACACCATATATTTT. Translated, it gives CASSRGVTSSGNTIYF.

CDR3 protein: CASRYAGGTEAFF. The CDR3 nucleotides are TGTGCCAGCAGATACGCGGGGGGAACTGAAGCTTTCTTT. This chain connects TRBV5-4 to TRBJ1-1; the D gene is possibly TRBD1 (5 bases). In germline, CDR1 is SGHNT, CDR2 YYREEE (reference sequence). The CDR3 spans 13 residues. V lost 5 bases and J 5 bases, leaving 13 bases between the germline ends. The full variable domain, rest sourced from reference TRBV5-4 and TRBJ1-1, is ETGVTQSPTHLIKTRGQQVTLRCSSQSGHNTVSWYQQALGQGPQFIFQYYREEENGRGNFPPRFSGLQFPNYSSELNVNALELDDSALYLCASRYAGGTEAFFGQGTRLTVV.

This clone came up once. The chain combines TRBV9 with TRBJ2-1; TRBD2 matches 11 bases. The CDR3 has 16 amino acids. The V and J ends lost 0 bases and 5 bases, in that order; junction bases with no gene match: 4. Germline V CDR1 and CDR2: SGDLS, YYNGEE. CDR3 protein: CASSVVGTSGNNEQFF. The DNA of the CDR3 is TGTGCCAGCAGCGTAGTAGGGACTAGCGGTAACAATGAGCAGTTCTTC.

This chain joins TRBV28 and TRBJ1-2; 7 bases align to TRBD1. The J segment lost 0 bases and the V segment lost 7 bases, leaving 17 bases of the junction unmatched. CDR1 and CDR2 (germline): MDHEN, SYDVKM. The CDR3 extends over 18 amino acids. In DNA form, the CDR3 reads TGTGCCAGCACCACTGTAGGAGACCCAGGGGGAGCTAACTATGGCTACACCTTC. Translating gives CASTTVGDPGGANYGYTF.

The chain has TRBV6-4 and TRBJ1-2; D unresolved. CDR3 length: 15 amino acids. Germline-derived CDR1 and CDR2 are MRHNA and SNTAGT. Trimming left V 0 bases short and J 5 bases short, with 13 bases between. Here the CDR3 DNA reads TGTGCCAGCAGTGACTCAGGGTGGGAGCCTTATGGCTACACCTTC. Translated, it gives CASSDSGWEPYGYTF.

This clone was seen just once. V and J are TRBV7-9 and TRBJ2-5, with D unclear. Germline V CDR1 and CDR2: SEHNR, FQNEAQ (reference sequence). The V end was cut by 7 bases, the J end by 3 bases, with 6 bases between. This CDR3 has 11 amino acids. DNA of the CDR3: TGTGCCAGCATGATAGAAGAGACCCAGTACTTC. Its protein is CASMIEETQYF.

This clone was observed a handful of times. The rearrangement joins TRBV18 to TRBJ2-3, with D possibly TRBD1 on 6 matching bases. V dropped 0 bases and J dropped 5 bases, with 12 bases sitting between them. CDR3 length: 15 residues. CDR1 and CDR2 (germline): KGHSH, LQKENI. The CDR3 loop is CASSPPPAGVDTQYF. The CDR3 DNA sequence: TGTGCCAGCTCACCACCACCGGCAGGGGTAGATACGCAGTATTTT.

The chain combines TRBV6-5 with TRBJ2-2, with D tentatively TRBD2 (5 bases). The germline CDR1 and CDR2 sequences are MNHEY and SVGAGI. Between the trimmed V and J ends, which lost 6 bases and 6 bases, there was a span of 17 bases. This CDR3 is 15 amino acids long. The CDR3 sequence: CASSPERVGAGELFF. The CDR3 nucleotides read TGTGCCAGCAGCCCGGAGAGGGTTGGGGCCGGGGAGCTGTTTTTT.

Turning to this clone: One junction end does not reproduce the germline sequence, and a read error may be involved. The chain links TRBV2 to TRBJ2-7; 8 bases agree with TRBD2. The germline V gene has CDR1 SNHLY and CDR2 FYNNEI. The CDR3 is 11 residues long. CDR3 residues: CASHPGGRTDF. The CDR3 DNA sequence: TGTGCCAGCCATCCGGGGGGGAGGACCGACTTC.

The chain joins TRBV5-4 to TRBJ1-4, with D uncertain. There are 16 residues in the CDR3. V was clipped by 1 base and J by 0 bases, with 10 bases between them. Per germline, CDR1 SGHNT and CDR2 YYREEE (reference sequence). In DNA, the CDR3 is TGTGCCAGCAGCTTGTATGCGGCAGCAACTAATGAAAAACTGTTTTTT. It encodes CASSLYAAATNEKLFF.

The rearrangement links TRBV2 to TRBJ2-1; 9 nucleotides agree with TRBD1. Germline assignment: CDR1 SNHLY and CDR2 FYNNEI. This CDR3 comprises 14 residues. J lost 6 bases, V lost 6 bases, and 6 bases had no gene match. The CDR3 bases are TGTGCCAGCAGGAGGGACAGGGTCGGCAATGAGCAGTTCTTC. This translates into CASRRDRVGNEQFF.

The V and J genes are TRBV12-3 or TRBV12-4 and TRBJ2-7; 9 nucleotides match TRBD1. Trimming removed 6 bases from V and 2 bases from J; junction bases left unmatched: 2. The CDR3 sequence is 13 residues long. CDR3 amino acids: CASRTGGAYEQYF. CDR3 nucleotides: TGTGCCAGCAGGACAGGGGGTGCCTACGAGCAGTACTTC.

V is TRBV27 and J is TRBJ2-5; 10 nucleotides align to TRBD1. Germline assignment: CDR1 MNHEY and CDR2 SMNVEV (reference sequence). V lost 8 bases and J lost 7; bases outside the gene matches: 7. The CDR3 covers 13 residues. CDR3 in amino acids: CASGTGVIGTQYF. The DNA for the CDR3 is TGTGCCAGCGGGACAGGGGTGATTGGGACCCAGTACTTC.

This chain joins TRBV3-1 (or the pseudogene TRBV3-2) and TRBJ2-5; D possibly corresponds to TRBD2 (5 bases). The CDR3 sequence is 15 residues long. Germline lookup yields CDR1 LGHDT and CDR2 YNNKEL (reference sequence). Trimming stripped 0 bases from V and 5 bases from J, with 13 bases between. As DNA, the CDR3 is TGTGCCAGCAGCCAAGACCCAGCGAGAGGGGAGACCCAGTACTTC. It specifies CASSQDPARGETQYF.

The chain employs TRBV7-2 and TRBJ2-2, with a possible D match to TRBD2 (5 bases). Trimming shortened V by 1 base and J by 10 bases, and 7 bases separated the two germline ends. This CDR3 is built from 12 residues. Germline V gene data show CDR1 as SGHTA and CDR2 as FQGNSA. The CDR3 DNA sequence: TGTGCCAGCAGCTTAGGGGGAGTGGAGCTGTTTTTT. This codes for CASSLGGVELFF. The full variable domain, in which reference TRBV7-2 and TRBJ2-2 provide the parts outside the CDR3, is GAGVSQSPSNKVTEKGKDVELRCDPISGHTALYWYRQSLGQGLEFLIYFQGNSAPDKSGLPSDRFSAERTGGSVSTLTIQRTQQEDSAVYLCASSLGGVELFFGEGSRLTVL.

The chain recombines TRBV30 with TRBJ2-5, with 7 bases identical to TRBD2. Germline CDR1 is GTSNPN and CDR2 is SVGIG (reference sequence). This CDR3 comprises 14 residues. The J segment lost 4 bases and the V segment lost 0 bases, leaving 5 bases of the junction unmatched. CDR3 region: CAWSVPGGLETQYF. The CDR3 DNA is TGTGCCTGGAGTGTACCGGGGGGTTTAGAGACCCAGTACTTC.

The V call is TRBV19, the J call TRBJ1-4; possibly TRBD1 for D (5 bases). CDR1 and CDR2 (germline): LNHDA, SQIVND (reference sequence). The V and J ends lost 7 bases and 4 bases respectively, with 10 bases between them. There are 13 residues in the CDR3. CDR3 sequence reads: CASTGVLNEKLFF. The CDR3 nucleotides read TGTGCCAGTACGGGGGTGCTTAATGAAAAACTGTTTTTT.

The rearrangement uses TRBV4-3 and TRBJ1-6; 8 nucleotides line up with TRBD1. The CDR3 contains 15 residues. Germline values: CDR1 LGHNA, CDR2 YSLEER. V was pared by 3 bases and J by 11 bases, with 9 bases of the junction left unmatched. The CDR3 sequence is CASSHSRTGTPPLHF. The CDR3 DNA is TGCGCCAGCAGCCATTCCCGGACAGGGACCCCACCCCTCCACTTT.

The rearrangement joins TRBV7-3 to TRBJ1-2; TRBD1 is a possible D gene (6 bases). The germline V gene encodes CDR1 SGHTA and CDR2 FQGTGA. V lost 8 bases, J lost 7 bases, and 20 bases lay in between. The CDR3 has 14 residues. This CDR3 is CASARDTLGSGYTF. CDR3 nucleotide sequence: TGTGCCAGCGCCCGGGACACTCTAGGTAGTGGCTACACCTTC. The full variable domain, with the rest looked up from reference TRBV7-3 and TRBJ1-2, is GAGVSQTPSNKVTEKGKYVELRCDPISGHTALYWYRQSLGQGPEFLIYFQGTGAADDSGLPNDRFFAVRPEGSVSTLKIQRTERGDSAVYLCASARDTLGSGYTFGSGTRLTVV.

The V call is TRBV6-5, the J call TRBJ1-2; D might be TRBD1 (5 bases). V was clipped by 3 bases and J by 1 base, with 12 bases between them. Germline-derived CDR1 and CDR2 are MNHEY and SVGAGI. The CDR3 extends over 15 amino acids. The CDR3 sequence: CASSYGGGGNYGYTF. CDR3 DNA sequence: TGTGCCAGCAGTTATGGTGGGGGAGGTAACTATGGCTACACCTTC.

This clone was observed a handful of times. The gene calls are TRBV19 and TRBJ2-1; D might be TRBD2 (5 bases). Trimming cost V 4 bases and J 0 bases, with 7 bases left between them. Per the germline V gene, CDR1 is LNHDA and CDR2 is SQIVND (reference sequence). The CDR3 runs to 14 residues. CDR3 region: CASSTGSSYNEQFF. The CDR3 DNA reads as TGTGCCAGTAGTACGGGGAGCTCCTACAATGAGCAGTTCTTC.

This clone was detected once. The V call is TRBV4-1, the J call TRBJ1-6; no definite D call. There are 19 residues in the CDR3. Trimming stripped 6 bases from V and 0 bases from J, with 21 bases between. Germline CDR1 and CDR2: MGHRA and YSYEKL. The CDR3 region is CASRLRLPGPSSYNSPLHF. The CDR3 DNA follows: TGCGCCAGCAGATTAAGACTACCGGGCCCCAGCTCCTATAATTCACCCCTCCACTTT.

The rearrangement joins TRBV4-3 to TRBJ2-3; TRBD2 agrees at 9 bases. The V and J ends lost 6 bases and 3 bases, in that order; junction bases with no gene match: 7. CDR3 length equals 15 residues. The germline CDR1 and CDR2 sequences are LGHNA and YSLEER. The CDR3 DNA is TGCGCCAGCAGTCTGGCGGGGGGGCCGACAGATACGCAGTATTTT. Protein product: CASSLAGGPTDTQYF.

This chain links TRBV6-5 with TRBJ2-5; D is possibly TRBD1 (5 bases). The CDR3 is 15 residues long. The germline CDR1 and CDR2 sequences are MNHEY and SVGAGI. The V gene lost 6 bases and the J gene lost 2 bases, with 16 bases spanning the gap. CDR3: CASRPRLSGQETQYF. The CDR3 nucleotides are TGTGCCAGCAGGCCGAGGCTATCAGGGCAAGAGACCCAGTACTTC.